The 24 T cell receptor beta chains below come from one sample, sequenced in a study of spatial heterogeneity in lung cancer. Documented time point: sample taken at primary tumor resection. MiXCR, applied by TCRdb to the 5' RACE reads, yields one record per CDR3 protein. The data show about 6,100 distinct CDR3 sequences, under 8.5% seen once. The starting material was normal lung tissue next to the tumor, obtained at surgery. The receptors were gathered from a female donor with early-stage non-small cell lung cancer.

This clonotype has ten or more counts. V gene TRBV5-1 combines with J gene TRBJ1-1; 9 nucleotides agree with TRBD1. This CDR3 spans 13 amino acids. CDR1 SGHRS and CDR2 YFSETQ come from the germline V gene. V lost 9 bases and J lost 1; bases outside the gene matches: 4. In DNA form, the CDR3 reads TGCGCCACGAGACAGGGGGAGAACACTGAAGCTTTCTTT. This sequence encodes CATRQGENTEAFF.

V usage is TRBV4-2 and J usage is TRBJ1-2, with 10 bases aligning to TRBD1. The length of the CDR3 is 14 residues. Germline V CDR1 and CDR2: LGHNA, YNFKEQ. V dropped 4 bases and J dropped 6; count of bases not matched to a gene: 5. The CDR3 is CASSRGQGGNGYTF. The CDR3 region has the DNA TGTGCCAGCAGCCGAGGACAGGGGGGGAATGGCTACACCTTC.

This clonotype rates as medium-sized (0.01 to 0.1%). This sequence joins TRBV20-1 and TRBJ1-5; no definite D call. CDR1 and CDR2 (germline): DFQATT, SNEGSKA (reference sequence). V lost 5 bases and J 3 bases, leaving 14 bases between the germline ends. This CDR3 comprises 14 residues. DNA of the CDR3: TGCAGTGCTCCCTCCCTGAAGGTCAATCAGCCCCAGCATTTT. This gives the protein CSAPSLKVNQPQHF.

This clonotype is categorized as medium-sized. This chain joins TRBV11-2 and TRBJ1-4; the D is unclear. The CDR3 runs 15 residues. V gave up 5 bases and J gave up 8 bases, with 18 bases separating them. Germline assignment: CDR1 SGHAT and CDR2 FQNNGV. DNA of the CDR3: TGTGCCAGCAGCCCTTTTTCAGGCCGGGCGGAAAAACTGTTTTTT. It codes for CASSPFSGRAEKLFF.

The genes are TRBV9 and TRBJ2-3; D gene ambiguous. The V gene lost 3 bases and the J gene lost 4 bases, with 12 bases spanning the gap. The CDR3 extends over 14 amino acids. The germline CDR1 and CDR2 sequences are SGDLS and YYNGEE. The CDR3 region has the DNA TGTGCCAGCAGCGACCGCCCGTTCTCAGATACGCAGTATTTT. Protein product: CASSDRPFSDTQYF.

The chain has TRBV20-1 and TRBJ2-5, with 7 nucleotides matching TRBD2. The germline gives CDR1 DFQATT, CDR2 SNEGSKA (reference sequence). This CDR3 is 15 amino acids long. Trimming at V came to 0 bases and at J to 0 bases, leaving 4 bases not matched to a gene. The CDR3: CSARDAGEYQETQYF. The CDR3 DNA sequence: TGCAGTGCTAGAGATGCGGGGGAGTACCAAGAGACCCAGTACTTC.

This clonotype occurred many times. The gene calls are TRBV12-3 or TRBV12-4 and TRBJ1-6, with 7 bases matching TRBD1. V lost 3 bases, J lost 2 bases, and 7 bases stayed unmatched. The length of the CDR3 is 17 residues. The CDR3 is CASSLATGTAYNSPLHF. For the CDR3, the DNA is TGTGCCAGCAGTTTGGCGACCGGGACAGCCTATAATTCACCCCTCCACTTT.

By proportion, this clonotype is medium-sized (0.01 to 0.1%). This rearrangement joins TRBV6-1 to TRBJ1-2; D is possibly TRBD1 (6 bases). This CDR3 spans 13 amino acids. The V gene lost 6 bases and the J gene lost 7 bases, with 15 bases spanning the gap. The germline CDR1 and CDR2 sequences are MNHNS and SASEGT. The CDR3 is CASSSTGFRGYTF. The CDR3 region has the DNA TGTGCCAGCAGCTCTACAGGGTTTCGTGGCTACACCTTC.

The chain recombines TRBV9 with TRBJ1-6; possible D gene TRBD1, 5 bases. V was clipped by 4 bases and J by 12 bases, with 17 bases between them. CDR3 size: 14 residues. CDR1 SGDLS and CDR2 YYNGEE come from the germline V gene. CDR3 sequence (DNA): TGTGCCAGCAGCCCGGAATGGACCGGGGGACCCCTCCACTTT. It specifies CASSPEWTGGPLHF.

By share of the sample, this clonotype is large. As DNA, the CDR3 is TGTGCCAGTCAGTCGAAGATGGGTCTCCATGGCTACACCTTC. Protein: CASQSKMGLHGYTF. The chain carries TRBV27 and TRBJ1-2; D uncertain. Germline-derived CDR1 and CDR2 are MNHEY and SMNVEV (reference sequence). The CDR3 is made up of 14 amino acids. V dropped 9 bases and J dropped 6 bases, with 20 bases sitting between them.

The rearrangement joins TRBV4-3 to TRBJ1-1; D is uncertain. Germline V gene lookup returns CDR1 LGHNA and CDR2 YSLEER. The V gene lost 0 bases and the J gene lost 1 base, with 6 bases spanning the gap. CDR3 length equals 14 residues. The CDR3 reads CASSQDPGNTEAFF. The CDR3 nucleotides are TGCGCCAGCAGCCAAGATCCAGGGAACACTGAAGCTTTCTTT.

This clonotype rates as medium-sized. The CDR3 protein is CASSIGPGPTYGYTF. CDR3 DNA sequence: TGTGCCAGTAGTATAGGGCCGGGACCGACCTATGGCTACACCTTC. The J gene is TRBJ1-2, the V gene TRBV19; D perhaps matches TRBD1 (5 bases). The CDR3 spans 15 residues. Germline CDR1 reads LNHDA; CDR2 reads SQIVND (reference sequence). Trimming removed 1 base from V and 4 bases from J, with 13 bases in between.

The rearrangement uses TRBV28 and TRBJ1-6, with TRBD1 as a possible D gene (6 bases). Trimming took 5 bases from V and 7 from J, leaving 21 bases between them. Germline CDR1 reads MDHEN; CDR2 reads SYDVKM. The CDR3 has 17 residues. CDR3 coding DNA: TGTGCCAGCAGTACACTGCTAGACAGGCCGGGAAATTCACCCCTCCACTTT. It translates to CASSTLLDRPGNSPLHF.

This clonotype showed up many times. The chain recombines TRBV28 with TRBJ2-7, with 7 bases fitting TRBD1. After removal of 6 bases from V and 2 bases from J, the junction contained 7 bases not matched to a gene. Germline CDR1 and CDR2: MDHEN and SYDVKM. The CDR3 spans 14 residues. The CDR3 DNA sequence: TGTGCCAGCAGGCTCAGGGGGTTGACCTACGAGCAGTACTTC. Translation gives CASRLRGLTYEQYF.

Within the sample, this clonotype is medium-sized. The rearrangement uses TRBV7-8 and TRBJ2-2; 7 nucleotides align to TRBD1. The CDR3 consists of 15 residues. Germline V gene lookup returns CDR1 SGHVS and CDR2 FQNEAQ. The V segment lost 4 bases and the J segment 2 bases; nucleotides outside the gene matches: 4. CDR3 DNA sequence: TGTGCCAGCAGCTCGACAGGGCCCAACACCGGGGAGCTGTTTTTT. Amino acid sequence: CASSSTGPNTGELFF.

This clonotype is categorized as medium-sized. The gene calls are TRBV18 and TRBJ2-2, with 7 bases fitting TRBD1. The CDR3 loop spans 15 amino acids. The ends lost 1 base at V and 7 bases at J; junction bases unmatched: 6. The germline CDR1 and CDR2 sequences are KGHSH and LQKENI. CDR3 sequence: CASSPRAGGDGELFF. In DNA form, the CDR3 reads TGTGCCAGCTCACCACGCGCAGGGGGAGACGGGGAGCTGTTTTTT.

By its share, this clonotype is medium-sized. This chain joins TRBV6-4 and TRBJ1-2, with D hard to call. CDR1 is MRHNA, CDR2 SNTAGT, per germline. Trimming pared 7 bases from V and 2 bases from J, leaving 23 bases between. CDR3 size: 17 residues. This CDR3 reads CASKPEGPMVLNYGYTF. The CDR3, as DNA: TGTGCCAGCAAACCCGAGGGCCCGATGGTATTGAACTATGGCTACACCTTC.

The sample holds a few counts of this clonotype. The V call is TRBV18, the J call TRBJ1-4; 7 bases line up with TRBD1. Germline lookup yields CDR1 KGHSH and CDR2 LQKENI. J was trimmed by 0 bases and V by 1 base; bases with no gene match: 5. CDR3 size: 17 residues. The CDR3 DNA reads TGTGCCAGCTCACCACAGATGGGACAGCCAACTAATGAAAAACTGTTTTTT. Protein product: CASSPQMGQPTNEKLFF.

This clonotype occurred many times. The V gene is TRBV2, the J gene TRBJ2-2; 7 nucleotides agree with TRBD2. The trim removed 4 bases at V and 1 base at J, leaving 6 bases unmatched. The CDR3 runs 16 residues. The germline gives CDR1 SNHLY, CDR2 FYNNEI. DNA of the CDR3: TGTGCCAGCAGTGGTGGGCCGGGGGGGAACACCGGGGAGCTGTTTTTT. This codes for CASSGGPGGNTGELFF.

This clonotype was seen many times. This chain joins TRBV7-2 and TRBJ1-6, with D possibly being TRBD1 (5 bases). The CDR3 runs to 14 residues. Germline loops: CDR1 SGHTA, CDR2 FQGNSA. Trimming took off 3 bases at V and 11 bases at J, with 14 bases between the two ends. As DNA, the CDR3 is TGTGCCAGCAGCTTGGGGCCCGTGGGGGCACCCCTCCACTTT. This encodes CASSLGPVGAPLHF. The complete variable domain, with remaining parts taken from reference TRBV7-2 and TRBJ1-6, reads GAGVSQSPSNKVTEKGKDVELRCDPISGHTALYWYRQSLGQGLEFLIYFQGNSAPDKSGLPSDRFSAERTGGSVSTLTIQRTQQEDSAVYLCASSLGPVGAPLHFGNGTRLTVT.

The table lists this clonotype with many counts. The chain links TRBV7-2 to TRBJ2-7; 11 bases line up with TRBD2. This CDR3 region has 17 residues. CDR1 and CDR2 (germline): SGHTA, FQGNSA. V lost 1 base and J lost 0; bases outside the gene matches: 5. The CDR3 DNA sequence: TGTGCCAGCAGCTTAGGACTAGCGGGGCGCCCCTCCTACGAGCAGTACTTC. It encodes CASSLGLAGRPSYEQYF. Filled out from reference TRBV7-2 and TRBJ2-7, the complete variable domain reads GAGVSQSPSNKVTEKGKDVELRCDPISGHTALYWYRQSLGQGLEFLIYFQGNSAPDKSGLPSDRFSAERTGGSVSTLTIQRTQQEDSAVYLCASSLGLAGRPSYEQYFGPGTRLTVT.

This clonotype was picked up many times. The chain has TRBV27 and TRBJ1-1; D uncertain. The V gene's germline CDR1 is MNHEY and CDR2 SMNVEV (reference sequence). This CDR3 contains 14 residues. Trimming took off 6 bases at V and 5 bases at J, with 16 bases between the two ends. CDR3 residues: CASSLSLGITEAFF. The CDR3 DNA follows: TGTGCCAGCAGCTTGAGCCTCGGAATTACTGAAGCTTTCTTT.

In its sample, this clonotype was seen many times. This chain connects TRBV5-1 to TRBJ2-2; D unclear. V was clipped by 7 bases and J by 4 bases, with 14 bases between them. Germline-derived CDR1 and CDR2 are SGHRS and YFSETQ. The CDR3 spans 14 residues. The CDR3 loop reads CASHSRPLTGELFF. CDR3 DNA sequence: TGCGCCAGCCACAGCCGGCCTCTCACCGGGGAGCTGTTTTTT.

This clonotype was observed a handful of times. The chain carries TRBV20-1 and TRBJ2-7; 8 bases line up with TRBD2. The CDR3 has 13 amino acids. With 5 bases clipped from V and 6 bases from J, the junction kept 9 bases outside the gene matches. Germline assignment: CDR1 DFQATT and CDR2 SNEGSKA (reference sequence). CDR3 in amino acids: CSARARGAGEQYF. CDR3 coding DNA: TGCAGTGCTCGGGCGCGGGGGGCTGGCGAGCAGTACTTC.